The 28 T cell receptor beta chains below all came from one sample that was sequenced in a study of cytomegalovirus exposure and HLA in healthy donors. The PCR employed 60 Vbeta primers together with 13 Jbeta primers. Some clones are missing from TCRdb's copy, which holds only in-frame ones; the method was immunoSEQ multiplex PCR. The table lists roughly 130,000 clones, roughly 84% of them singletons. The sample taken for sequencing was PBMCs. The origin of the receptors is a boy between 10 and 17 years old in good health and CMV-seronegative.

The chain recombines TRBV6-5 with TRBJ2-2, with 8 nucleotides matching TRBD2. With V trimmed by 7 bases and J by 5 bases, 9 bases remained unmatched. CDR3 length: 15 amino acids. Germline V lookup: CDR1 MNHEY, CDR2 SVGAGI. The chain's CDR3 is CASTRAGGRTGELFF. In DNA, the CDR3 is TGTGCCAGCACTCGGGCGGGGGGAAGGACCGGGGAGCTGTTTTTT.

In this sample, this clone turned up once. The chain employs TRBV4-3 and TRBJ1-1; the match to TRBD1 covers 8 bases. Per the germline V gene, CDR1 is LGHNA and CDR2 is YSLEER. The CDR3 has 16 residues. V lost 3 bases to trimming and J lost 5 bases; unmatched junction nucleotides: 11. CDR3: CASSQDRTGLLTEAFF. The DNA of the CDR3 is TGCGCCAGCAGCCAGGATAGGACAGGGTTATTGACTGAAGCTTTCTTT.

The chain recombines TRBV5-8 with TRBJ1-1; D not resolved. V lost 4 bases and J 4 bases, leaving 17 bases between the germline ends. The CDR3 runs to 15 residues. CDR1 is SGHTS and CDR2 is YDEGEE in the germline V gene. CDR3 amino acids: CASSPGTVRSTEAFF. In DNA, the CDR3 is TGTGCCAGCAGCCCTGGTACAGTCAGGTCCACTGAAGCTTTCTTT.

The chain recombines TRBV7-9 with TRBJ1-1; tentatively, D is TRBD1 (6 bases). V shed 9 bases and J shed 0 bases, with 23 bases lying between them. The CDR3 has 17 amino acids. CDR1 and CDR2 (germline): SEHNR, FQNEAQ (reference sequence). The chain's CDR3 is CASFEGVSSPMNTEAFF. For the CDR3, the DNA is TGTGCCAGTTTCGAGGGGGTGTCTTCCCCCATGAACACTGAAGCTTTCTTT.

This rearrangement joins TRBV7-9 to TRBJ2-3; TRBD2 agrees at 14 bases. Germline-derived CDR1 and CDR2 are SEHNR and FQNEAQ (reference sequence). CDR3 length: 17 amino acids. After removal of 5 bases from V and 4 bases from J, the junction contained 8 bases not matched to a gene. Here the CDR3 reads CASSAGLAGGQADTQYF. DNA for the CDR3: TGTGCCAGCAGCGCAGGACTAGCGGGAGGCCAGGCAGATACGCAGTATTTT.

CDR3 protein: CASSASGLNNEQFF. The CDR3 DNA reads TGTGCCAGCAGCGCTAGTGGACTGAACAATGAGCAGTTCTTC. This sequence joins TRBV9 and TRBJ2-1; possibly TRBD2 for D (5 bases). Germline values: CDR1 SGDLS, CDR2 YYNGEE. This CDR3 has 14 amino acids. Trimming took 3 bases from V and 5 from J, leaving 12 bases between them.

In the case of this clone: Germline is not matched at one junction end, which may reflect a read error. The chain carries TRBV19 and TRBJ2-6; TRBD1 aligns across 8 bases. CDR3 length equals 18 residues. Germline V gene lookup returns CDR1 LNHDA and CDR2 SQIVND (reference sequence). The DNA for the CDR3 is TGTGCCAGTACCGCCGGGACAGGCGTTTTGACTGGGGCCAACGTCCTGCCTTTC. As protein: CASTAGTGVLTGANVLPF.

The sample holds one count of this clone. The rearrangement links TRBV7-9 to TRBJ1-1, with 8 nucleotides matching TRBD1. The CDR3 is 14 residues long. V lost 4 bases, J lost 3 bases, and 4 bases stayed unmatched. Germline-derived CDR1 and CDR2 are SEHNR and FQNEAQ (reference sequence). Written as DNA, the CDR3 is TGTGCCAGCAGCTCCTCGGACAGGGACACTGAAGCTTTCTTT. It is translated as CASSSSDRDTEAFF.

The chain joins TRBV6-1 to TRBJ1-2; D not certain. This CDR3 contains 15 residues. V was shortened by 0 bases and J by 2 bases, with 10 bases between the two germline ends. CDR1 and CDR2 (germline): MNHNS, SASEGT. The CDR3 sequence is CASSEAGTSNYGYTF. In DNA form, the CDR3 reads TGTGCCAGCAGTGAAGCGGGCACCTCAAACTATGGCTACACCTTC.

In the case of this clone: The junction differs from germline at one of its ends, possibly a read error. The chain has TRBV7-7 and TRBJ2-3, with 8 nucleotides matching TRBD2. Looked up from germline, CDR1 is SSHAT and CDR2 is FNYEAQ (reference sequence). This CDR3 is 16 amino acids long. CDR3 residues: CASSFLSGSSTDTQYF. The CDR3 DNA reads TGTGCTAGCAGTTTCTTAAGCGGGAGTAGCACAGATACGCAGTATTTT.

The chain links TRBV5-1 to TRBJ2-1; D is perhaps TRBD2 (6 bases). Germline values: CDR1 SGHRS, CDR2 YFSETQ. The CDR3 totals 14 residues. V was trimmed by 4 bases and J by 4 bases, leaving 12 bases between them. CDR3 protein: CASSPAGGYNEQFF. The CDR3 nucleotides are TGCGCCAGCAGCCCCGCTGGGGGGTACAATGAGCAGTTCTTC.

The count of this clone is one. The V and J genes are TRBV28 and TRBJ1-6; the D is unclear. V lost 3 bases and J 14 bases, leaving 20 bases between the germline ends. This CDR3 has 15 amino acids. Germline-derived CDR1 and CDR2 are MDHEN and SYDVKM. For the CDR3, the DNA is TGTGCCAGCAGTTTTAGCTGGAGGAATAGATTCACCCTCCACTTT. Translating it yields CASSFSWRNRFTLHF.

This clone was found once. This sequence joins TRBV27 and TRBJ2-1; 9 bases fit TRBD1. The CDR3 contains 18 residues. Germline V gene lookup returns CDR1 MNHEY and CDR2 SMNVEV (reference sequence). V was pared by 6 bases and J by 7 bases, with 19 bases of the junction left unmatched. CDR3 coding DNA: TGTGCCAGCAGGAATCCATCTACCGGGACAGGGAGAGGGAATGAGCAGTTCTTC. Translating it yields CASRNPSTGTGRGNEQFF.

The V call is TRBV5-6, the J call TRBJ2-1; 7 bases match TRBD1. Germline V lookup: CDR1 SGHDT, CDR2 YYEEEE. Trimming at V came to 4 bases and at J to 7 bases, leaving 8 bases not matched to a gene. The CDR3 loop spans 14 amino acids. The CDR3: CASSLGQVTNEQFF. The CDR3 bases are TGTGCCAGCAGCCTAGGACAGGTAACGAATGAGCAGTTCTTC.

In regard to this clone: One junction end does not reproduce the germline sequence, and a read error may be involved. In DNA, the CDR3 is TGTGCCAGCAGTTTCCTTAGCGGGGGGGGCACCGATACGCAGTATTTT. This encodes CASSFLSGGGTDTQYF. The V gene is TRBV6-5, the J gene TRBJ2-3; 11 bases are shared with TRBD2. Germline CDR1 reads MNHEY; CDR2 reads SVGAGI. This CDR3 has 16 amino acids.

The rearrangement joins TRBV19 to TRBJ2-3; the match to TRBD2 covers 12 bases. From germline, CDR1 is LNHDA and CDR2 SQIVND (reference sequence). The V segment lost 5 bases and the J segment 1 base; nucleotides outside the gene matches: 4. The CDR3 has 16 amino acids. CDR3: CASSLRTSGGTDTQYF. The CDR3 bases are TGTGCCAGTAGTCTCCGGACTAGCGGGGGCACAGATACGCAGTATTTT.

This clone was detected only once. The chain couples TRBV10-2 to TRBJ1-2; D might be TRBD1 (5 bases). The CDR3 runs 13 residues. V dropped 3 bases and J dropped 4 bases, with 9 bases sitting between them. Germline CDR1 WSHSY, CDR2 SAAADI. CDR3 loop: CASSDRVAYGYTF. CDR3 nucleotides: TGCGCCAGCAGTGACAGGGTGGCCTATGGCTACACCTTC.

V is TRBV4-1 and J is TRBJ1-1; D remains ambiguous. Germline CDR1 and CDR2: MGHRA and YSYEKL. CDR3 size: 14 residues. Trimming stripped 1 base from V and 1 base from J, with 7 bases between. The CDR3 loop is CASSQGGANTEAFF. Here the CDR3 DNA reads TGCGCCAGCAGCCAAGGGGGAGCGAACACTGAAGCTTTCTTT.

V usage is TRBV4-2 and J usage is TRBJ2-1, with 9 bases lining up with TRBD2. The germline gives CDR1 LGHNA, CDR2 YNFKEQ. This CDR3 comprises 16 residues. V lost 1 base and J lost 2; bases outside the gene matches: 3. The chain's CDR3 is CASSQASGETYNEQFF. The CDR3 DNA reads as TGTGCCAGCAGCCAAGCTAGCGGGGAGACCTACAATGAGCAGTTCTTC.

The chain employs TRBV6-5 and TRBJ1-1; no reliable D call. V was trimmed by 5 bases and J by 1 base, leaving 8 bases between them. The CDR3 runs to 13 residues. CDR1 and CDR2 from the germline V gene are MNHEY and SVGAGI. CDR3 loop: CASSERENTEAFF. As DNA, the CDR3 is TGTGCCAGCAGTGAACGGGAGAACACTGAAGCTTTCTTT.

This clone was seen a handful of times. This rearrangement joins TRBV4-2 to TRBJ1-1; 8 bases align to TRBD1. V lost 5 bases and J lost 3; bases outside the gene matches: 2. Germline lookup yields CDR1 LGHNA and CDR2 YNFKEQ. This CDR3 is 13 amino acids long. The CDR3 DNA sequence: TGTGCCAGCAGCAAGACAGGGGACACTGAAGCTTTCTTT. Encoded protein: CASSKTGDTEAFF.

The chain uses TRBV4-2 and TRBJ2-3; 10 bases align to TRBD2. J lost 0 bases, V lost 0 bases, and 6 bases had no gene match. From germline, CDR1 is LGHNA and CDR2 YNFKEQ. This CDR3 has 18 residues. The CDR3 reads CASSQELLSGGSTDTQYF. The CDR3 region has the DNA TGTGCCAGCAGCCAAGAACTTCTTAGCGGGGGGAGCACAGATACGCAGTATTTT.

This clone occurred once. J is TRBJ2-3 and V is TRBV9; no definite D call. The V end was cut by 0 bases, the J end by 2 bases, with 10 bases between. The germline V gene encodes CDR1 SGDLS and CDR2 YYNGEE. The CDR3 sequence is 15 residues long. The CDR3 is CASSVVGINTDTQYF. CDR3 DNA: TGTGCCAGCAGCGTAGTGGGCATAAACACAGATACGCAGTATTTT.

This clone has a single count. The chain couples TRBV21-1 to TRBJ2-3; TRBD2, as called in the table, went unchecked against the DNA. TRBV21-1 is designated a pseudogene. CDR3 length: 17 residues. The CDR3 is CASSNVRGGASTDTQYF. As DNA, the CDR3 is TGTGCCAGCAGCAATGTACGCGGCGGGGCTAGCACAGATACGCAGTATTTT.

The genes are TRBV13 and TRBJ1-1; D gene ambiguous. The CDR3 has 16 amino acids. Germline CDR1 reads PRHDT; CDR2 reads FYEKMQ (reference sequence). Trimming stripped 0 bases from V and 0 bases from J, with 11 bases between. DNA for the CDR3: TGTGCCAGCAGCTTAGGGGCCGACATTATGAACACTGAAGCTTTCTTT. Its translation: CASSLGADIMNTEAFF.

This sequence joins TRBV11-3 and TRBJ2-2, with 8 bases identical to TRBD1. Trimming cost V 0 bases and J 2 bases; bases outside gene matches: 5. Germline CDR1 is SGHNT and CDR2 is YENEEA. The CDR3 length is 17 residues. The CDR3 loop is CASSLDRTGFNTGELFF. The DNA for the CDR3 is TGTGCCAGCAGCTTAGATCGGACAGGGTTTAACACCGGGGAGCTGTTTTTT.

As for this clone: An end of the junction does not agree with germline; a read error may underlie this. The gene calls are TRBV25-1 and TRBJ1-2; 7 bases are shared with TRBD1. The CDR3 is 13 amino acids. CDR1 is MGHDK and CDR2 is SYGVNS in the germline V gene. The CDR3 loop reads CASSEGTAYGCTF. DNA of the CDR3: TGTGCCAGCAGTGAAGGGACAGCTTATGGCTGCACCTTC.

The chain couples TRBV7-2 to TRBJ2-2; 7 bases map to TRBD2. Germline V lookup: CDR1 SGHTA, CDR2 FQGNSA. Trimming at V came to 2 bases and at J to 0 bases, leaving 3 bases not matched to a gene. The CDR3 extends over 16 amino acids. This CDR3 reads CASSLSAGANTGELFF. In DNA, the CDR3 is TGTGCCAGCAGCTTATCGGCGGGGGCGAACACCGGGGAGCTGTTTTTT.